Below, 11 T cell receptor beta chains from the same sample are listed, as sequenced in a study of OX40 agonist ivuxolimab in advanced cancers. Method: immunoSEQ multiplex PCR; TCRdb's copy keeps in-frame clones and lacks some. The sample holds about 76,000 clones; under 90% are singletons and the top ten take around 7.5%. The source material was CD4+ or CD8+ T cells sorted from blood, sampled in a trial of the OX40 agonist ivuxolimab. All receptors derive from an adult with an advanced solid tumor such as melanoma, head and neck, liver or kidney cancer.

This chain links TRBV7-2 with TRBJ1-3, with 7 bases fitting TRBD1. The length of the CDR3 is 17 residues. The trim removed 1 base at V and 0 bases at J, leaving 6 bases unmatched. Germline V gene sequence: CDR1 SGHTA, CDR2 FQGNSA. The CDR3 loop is CASSLGGQGGSGNTIYF. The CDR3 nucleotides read TGTGCCAGCAGCTTAGGGGGGCAGGGGGGCTCTGGAAACACCATATATTTT.

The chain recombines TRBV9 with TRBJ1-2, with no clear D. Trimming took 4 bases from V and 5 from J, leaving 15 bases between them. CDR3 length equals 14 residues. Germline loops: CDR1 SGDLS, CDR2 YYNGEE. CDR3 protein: CASSPDDNGYGYTF. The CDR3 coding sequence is TGTGCCAGCAGCCCGGATGACAATGGGTATGGCTACACCTTC.

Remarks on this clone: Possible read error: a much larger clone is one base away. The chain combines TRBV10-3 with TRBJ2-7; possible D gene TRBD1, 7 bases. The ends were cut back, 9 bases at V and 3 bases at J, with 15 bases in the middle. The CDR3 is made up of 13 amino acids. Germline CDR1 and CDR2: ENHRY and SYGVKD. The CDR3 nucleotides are TGTGCCATAGGGGGCAGGGGGGACTACGAGCAGTACTTC. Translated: CAIGGRGDYEQYF.

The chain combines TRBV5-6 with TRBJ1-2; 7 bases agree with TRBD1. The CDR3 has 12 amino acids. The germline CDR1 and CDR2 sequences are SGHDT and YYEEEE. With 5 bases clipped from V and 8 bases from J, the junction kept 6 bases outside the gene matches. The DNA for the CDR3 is TGTGCCAGCAGGACAGGGTTAGGCGGCTACACCTTC. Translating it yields CASRTGLGGYTF.

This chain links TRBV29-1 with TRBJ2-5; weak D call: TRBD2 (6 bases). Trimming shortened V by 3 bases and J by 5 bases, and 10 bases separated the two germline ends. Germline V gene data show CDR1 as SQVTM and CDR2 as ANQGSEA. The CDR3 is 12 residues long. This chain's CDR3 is CSVEWGEETQYF. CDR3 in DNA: TGCAGCGTTGAGTGGGGGGAGGAGACCCAGTACTTC. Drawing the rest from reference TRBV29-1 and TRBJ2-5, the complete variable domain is SAVISQKPSRDICQRGTSLTIQCQVDSQVTMMFWYRQQPGQSLTLIATANQGSEATYESGFVIDKFPISRPNLTFSTLTVSNMSPEDSSIYLCSVEWGEETQYFGPGTRLLVL.

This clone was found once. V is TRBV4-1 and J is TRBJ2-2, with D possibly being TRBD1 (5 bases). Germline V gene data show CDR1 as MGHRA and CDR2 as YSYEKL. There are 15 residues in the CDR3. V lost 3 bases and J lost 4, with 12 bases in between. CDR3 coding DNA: TGCGCCAGCAGCCACGCCAAAGGGGCCACCGGGGAGCTGTTTTTT. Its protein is CASSHAKGATGELFF.

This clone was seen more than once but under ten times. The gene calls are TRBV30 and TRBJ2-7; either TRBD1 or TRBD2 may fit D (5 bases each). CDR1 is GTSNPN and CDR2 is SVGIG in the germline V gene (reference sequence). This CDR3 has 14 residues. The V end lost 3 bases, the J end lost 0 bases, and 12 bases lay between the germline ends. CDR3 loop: CAWRDTGSSYEQYF. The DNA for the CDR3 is TGTGCCTGGAGGGACACTGGGAGCTCCTACGAGCAGTACTTC. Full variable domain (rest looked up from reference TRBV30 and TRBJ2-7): SQTIHQWPATLVQPVGSPLSLECTVEGTSNPNLYWYRQAAGRGLQLLFYSVGIGQISSEVPQNLSASRPQDRQFILSSKKLLLSDSGFYLCAWRDTGSSYEQYFGPGTRLTVT.

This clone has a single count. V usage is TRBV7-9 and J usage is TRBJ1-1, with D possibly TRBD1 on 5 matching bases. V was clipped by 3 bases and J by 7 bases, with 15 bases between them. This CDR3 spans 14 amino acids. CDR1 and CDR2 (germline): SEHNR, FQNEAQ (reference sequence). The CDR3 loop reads CASSFAEGAVEAFF. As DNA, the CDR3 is TGTGCCAGCAGCTTCGCGGAAGGGGCGGTTGAAGCTTTCTTT.

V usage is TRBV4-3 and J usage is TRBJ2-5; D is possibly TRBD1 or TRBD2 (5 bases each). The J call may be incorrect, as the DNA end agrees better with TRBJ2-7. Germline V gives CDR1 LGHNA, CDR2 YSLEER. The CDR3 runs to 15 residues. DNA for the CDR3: TGCGCCAGCAGCCAAGTGACCGGGGCACCCTACGAGCAGTACTTC. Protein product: CASSQVTGAPYEQYF.

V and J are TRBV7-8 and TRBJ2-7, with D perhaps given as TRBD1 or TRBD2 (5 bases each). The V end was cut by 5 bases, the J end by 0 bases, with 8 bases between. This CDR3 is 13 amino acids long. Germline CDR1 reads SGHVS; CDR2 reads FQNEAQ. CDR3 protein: CASSGGPSYEQYF. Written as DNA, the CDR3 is TGTGCCAGCAGCGGGGGTCCCTCCTACGAGCAGTACTTC.

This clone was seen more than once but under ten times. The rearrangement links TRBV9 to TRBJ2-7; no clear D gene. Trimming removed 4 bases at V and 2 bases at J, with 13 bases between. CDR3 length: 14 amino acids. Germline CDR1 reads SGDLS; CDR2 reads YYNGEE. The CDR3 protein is CASSHGITPYEQYF. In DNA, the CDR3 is TGTGCCAGCAGCCATGGTATCACGCCCTACGAGCAGTACTTC. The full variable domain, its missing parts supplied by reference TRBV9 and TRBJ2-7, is DSGVTQTPKHLITATGQRVTLRCSPRSGDLSVYWYQQSLDQGLQFLIQYYNGEERAKGNILERFSAQQFPDLHSELNLSSLELGDSALYFCASSHGITPYEQYFGPGTRLTVT.